This T cell receptor (beta chain) was identified in a study of OX40 agonist ivuxolimab in advanced cancers. V lost 5 bases, J lost 0 bases, and 7 bases lay in between. CDR1 and CDR2 from the germline V gene are SEHNR and FQNEAQ (reference sequence). There are 13 residues in the CDR3. At baseline, cycle 4 day 1, and cycle 7 day 1, blood was sampled. This table comes from immunoSEQ multiplex PCR, and its TCRdb copy is limited to in-frame clones, with some not included. The data hold around 52,000 clones, with under 85% observed a single time. The sample holds a few counts of this clone. This rearrangement joins TRBV7-9 to TRBJ1-1; D unresolved. The sequence was collected from an adult with an advanced solid tumor such as melanoma, head and neck, liver or kidney cancer. This sample comprised CD4+ or CD8+ T cells sorted from blood, obtained in a trial of the OX40 agonist ivuxolimab. The DNA for the CDR3 is TGTGCCAGCAGCCTCTCATTGAACACTGAAGCTTTCTTT. This gives the protein CASSLSLNTEAFF.